This TCR beta chain is from a study of CD8 T cells in Susac syndrome. Germline CDR1 reads DFQATT; CDR2 reads SNEGSKA (reference sequence). This CDR3 has 16 residues. Trimming stripped 5 bases from V and 3 bases from J, with 17 bases between. The authors reverse transcribed roughly 0.5 to 1 ug RNA with random hexamers. Using its own MiXCR run on the immunoSEQ multiplex PCR reads, TCRdb lists one record per CDR3 protein. This table has fewer than 85,000 distinct CDR3 sequences, around 96% appearing once. This clonotype was sampled from a human donor with multiple sclerosis. The chain employs TRBV20-1 and TRBJ2-6, with D possibly TRBD1 on 5 matching bases. Material for sequencing was CD8+ T cells from PBMCs. CDR3: CSAGRRGGDGANVLTF. As DNA, the CDR3 is TGCAGTGCTGGCCGAAGGGGCGGAGATGGGGCCAACGTCCTGACTTTC.